This entry features one TCR beta chain sequence. This sample is drawn from a study of control samples from healthy donors and cancer patients. TCRdb keeps only in-frame clones here, not all; method: immunoSEQ multiplex PCR. The table shows approximately 100,000 clones, with 90% occurring only once. This CDR3 has 17 amino acids. V lost 7 bases and J lost 1; bases outside the gene matches: 15. Per the germline V gene, CDR1 is SGHAT and CDR2 is FQNNGV. J is TRBJ1-1 and V is TRBV11-2; 7 nucleotides agree with TRBD1. The TCR was taken from a human donor in good health. The donor label of this sample is uncertain. What was sequenced was blood. The CDR3 nucleotides read TGTGCCAGCAAAGTCAGGCGGGACAGACCCGGGAACACTGAAGCTTTCTTT. Its translation is CASKVRRDRPGNTEAFF.